These 7 T cell receptor beta chains were sequenced from one sample in a study of Graves' ophthalmopathy and Graves' hyperthyroidism. Amplified TCR beta CDR3 regions were obtained using RNA transcripts as template. HTBI primers were employed in first-round RT-PCR, then a second-round multiplex PCR followed. TCRdb ran MiXCR on the multiplex PCR reads and lists one entry per CDR3 protein. The data show about 410,000 distinct CDR3 sequences, roughly 18% seen once. The specimen was peripheral blood. Every receptor here comes from a woman aged 18-29 years with Graves' ophthalmopathy.

This clonotype was picked up many times. The gene calls are TRBV19 and TRBJ1-2; 8 nucleotides align to TRBD1. V was pared by 7 bases and J by 6 bases, with 10 bases of the junction left unmatched. CDR3 length equals 14 residues. In germline, CDR1 is LNHDA, CDR2 SQIVND (reference sequence). CDR3 sequence: CASNTDREIHGYTF. CDR3 DNA: TGTGCCAGTAACACGGACAGGGAGATACATGGCTACACCTTC.

This clonotype was counted at least ten times. The J gene is TRBJ2-7, the V gene TRBV28; 7 bases agree with TRBD1. Per the germline V gene, CDR1 is MDHEN and CDR2 is SYDVKM. V lost 3 bases to trimming and J lost 2 bases; unmatched junction nucleotides: 7. The CDR3 sequence is 15 residues long. CDR3 DNA: TGTGCCAGCAGTTTGAAACAGGGGCCCACCTACGAGCAGTACTTC. Protein sequence: CASSLKQGPTYEQYF.

Ten or more counts support this clonotype. This chain connects TRBV11-2 to TRBJ2-7, with D possibly being TRBD1 (5 bases). Germline CDR1 SGHAT, CDR2 FQNNGV. This CDR3 contains 12 residues. Trimming pared 4 bases from V and 5 bases from J, leaving 9 bases between. DNA of the CDR3: TGTGCCAGCAGCTCCCAGGGTAACGAGCAGTACTTC. It is translated as CASSSQGNEQYF.

This clonotype appeared many times. The chain has TRBV3-1 and TRBJ2-7, with 15 bases matching TRBD2. V dropped 9 bases and J dropped 4; count of bases not matched to a gene: 4. Germline assignment: CDR1 LGHDT and CDR2 YNNKEL (reference sequence). The CDR3 consists of 14 residues. The CDR3 nucleotides are TGTGCCAGTAGTGGACTAGCGGGAGGGTACGAGCAGTACTTC. Translation: CASSGLAGGYEQYF.

This clonotype has at least ten counts. Germline is not matched at one junction end, which may reflect a read error. The chain joins TRBV6-1 to TRBJ1-5, with 8 bases identical to TRBD1. This CDR3 is 14 amino acids long. Per the germline V gene, CDR1 is MNHNS and CDR2 is SASEGT. CDR3 region: CAGSPRGPTQPQHF. In nucleotides, the CDR3 is TGTGCCGGCAGTCCCAGGGGGCCAACTCAGCCCCAGCATTTT.

This clonotype was counted at least ten times. The V and J genes are TRBV9 and TRBJ2-7; D is perhaps TRBD2 (5 bases). Trimming shortened V by 4 bases and J by 1 base, and 12 bases separated the two germline ends. The CDR3 spans 14 residues. Germline V gene data show CDR1 as SGDLS and CDR2 as YYNGEE. The CDR3 coding sequence is TGTGCCAGCAGCTCGCTTGAGGGTTCCTACGAGCAGTACTTC. Protein product: CASSSLEGSYEQYF.

This clonotype has just a few counts. The chain joins TRBV13 to TRBJ2-3; TRBD2 agrees at 9 bases. The CDR3 consists of 16 residues. Trimming removed 4 bases from V and 2 bases from J; junction bases left unmatched: 7. Germline loops: CDR1 PRHDT, CDR2 FYEKMQ (reference sequence). The CDR3 protein is CASSSKAGGNTDTQYF. DNA of the CDR3: TGTGCCAGCAGCTCCAAAGCGGGAGGTAACACAGATACGCAGTATTTT.